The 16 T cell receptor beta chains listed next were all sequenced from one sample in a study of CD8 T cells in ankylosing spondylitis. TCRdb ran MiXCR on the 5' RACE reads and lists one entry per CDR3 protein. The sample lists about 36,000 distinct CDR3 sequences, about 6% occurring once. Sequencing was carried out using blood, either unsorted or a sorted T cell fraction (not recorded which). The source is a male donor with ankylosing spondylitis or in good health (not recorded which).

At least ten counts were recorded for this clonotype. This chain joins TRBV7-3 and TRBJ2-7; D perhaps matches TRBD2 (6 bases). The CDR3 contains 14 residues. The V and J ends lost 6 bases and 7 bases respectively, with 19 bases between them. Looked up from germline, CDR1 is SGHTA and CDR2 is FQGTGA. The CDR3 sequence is CASRKGGATEEQYF. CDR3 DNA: TGTGCCAGCAGGAAAGGCGGGGCTACGGAGGAGCAGTACTTC.

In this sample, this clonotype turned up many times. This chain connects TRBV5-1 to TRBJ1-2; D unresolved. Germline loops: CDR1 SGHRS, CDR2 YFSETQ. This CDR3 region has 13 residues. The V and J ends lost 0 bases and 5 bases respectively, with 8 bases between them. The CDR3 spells CASSLGAAYGYTF. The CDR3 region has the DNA TGCGCCAGCAGCTTGGGGGCTGCATATGGCTACACCTTC.

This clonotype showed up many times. The CDR3 loop reads CASSPVFLGRSDKNIQYF. CDR3 DNA sequence: TGTGCCAGCAGTCCCGTTTTTTTAGGGAGGAGTGACAAAAACATTCAGTACTTC. The rearrangement uses TRBV28 and TRBJ2-4; D perhaps matches TRBD2 (6 bases). The V and J ends lost 5 bases and 3 bases respectively, with 23 bases between them. The CDR3 runs to 18 residues. The germline CDR1 and CDR2 sequences are MDHEN and SYDVKM.

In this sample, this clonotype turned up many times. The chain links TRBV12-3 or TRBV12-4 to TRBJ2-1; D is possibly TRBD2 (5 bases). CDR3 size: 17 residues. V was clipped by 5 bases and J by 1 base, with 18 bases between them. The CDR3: CASSPKRVEGSYNEQFF. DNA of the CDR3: TGTGCCAGCAGTCCCAAGAGGGTAGAAGGTTCCTACAATGAGCAGTTCTTC.

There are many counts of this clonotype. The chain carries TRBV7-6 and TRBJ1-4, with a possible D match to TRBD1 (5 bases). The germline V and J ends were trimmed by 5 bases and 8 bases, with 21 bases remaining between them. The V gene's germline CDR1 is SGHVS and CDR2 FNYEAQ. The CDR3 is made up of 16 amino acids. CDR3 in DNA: TGTGCCAGCAGCGAACGGGTCGCAGGGTCGAGAGAAAAACTGTTTTTT. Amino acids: CASSERVAGSREKLFF.

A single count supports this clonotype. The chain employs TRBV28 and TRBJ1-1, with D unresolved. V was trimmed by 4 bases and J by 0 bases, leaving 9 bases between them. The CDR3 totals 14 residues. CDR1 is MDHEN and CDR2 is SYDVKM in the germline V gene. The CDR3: CASSWVDMNTEAFF. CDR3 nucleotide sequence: TGTGCCAGCAGTTGGGTTGATATGAACACTGAAGCTTTCTTT.

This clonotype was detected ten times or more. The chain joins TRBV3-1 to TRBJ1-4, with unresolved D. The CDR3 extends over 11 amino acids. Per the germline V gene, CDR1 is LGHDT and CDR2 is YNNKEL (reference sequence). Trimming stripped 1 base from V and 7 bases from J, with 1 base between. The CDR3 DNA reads TGTGCCAGCAGCCAAGGTGAAAAACTGTTTTTT. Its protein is CASSQGEKLFF.

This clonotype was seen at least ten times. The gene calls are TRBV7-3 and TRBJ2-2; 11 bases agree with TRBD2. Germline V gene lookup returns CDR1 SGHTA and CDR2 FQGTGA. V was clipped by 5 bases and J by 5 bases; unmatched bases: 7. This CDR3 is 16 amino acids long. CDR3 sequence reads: CASSLAGGSLTGELFF. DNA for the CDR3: TGTGCCAGCAGCCTAGCGGGGGGTTCCCTTACCGGGGAGCTGTTTTTT.

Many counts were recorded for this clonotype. The CDR3 protein is CASSLPTLGTADTQYF. DNA for the CDR3: TGTGCCAGCAGCTTGCCAACGCTAGGGACAGCGGATACGCAGTATTTT. The chain couples TRBV5-6 to TRBJ2-3; 7 nucleotides line up with TRBD1. CDR1 is SGHDT and CDR2 is YYEEEE in the germline V gene. CDR3 length: 16 amino acids. With 1 base clipped from V and 6 bases from J, the junction kept 11 bases outside the gene matches.

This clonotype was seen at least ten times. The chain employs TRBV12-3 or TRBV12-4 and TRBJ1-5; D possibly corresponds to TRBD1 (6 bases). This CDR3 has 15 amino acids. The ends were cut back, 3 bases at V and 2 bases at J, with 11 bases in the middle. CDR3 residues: CASSFGGRGNQPQHF. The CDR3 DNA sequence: TGTGCCAGCAGTTTTGGGGGCAGGGGCAATCAGCCCCAGCATTTT.

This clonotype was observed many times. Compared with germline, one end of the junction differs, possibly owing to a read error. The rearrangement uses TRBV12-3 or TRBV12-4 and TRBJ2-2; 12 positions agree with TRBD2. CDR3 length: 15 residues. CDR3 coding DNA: TGTGCCAGCAGTCTAGCGGGAGGGCCTCCCGGGGAGCTGTTTTTT. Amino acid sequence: CASSLAGGPPGELFF.

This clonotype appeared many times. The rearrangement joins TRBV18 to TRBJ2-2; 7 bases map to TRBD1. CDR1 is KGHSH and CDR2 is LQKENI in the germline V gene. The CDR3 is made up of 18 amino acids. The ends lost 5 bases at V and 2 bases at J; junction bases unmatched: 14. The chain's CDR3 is CASSERTGTAFNTGELFF. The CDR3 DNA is TGTGCCAGCTCAGAGCGGACCGGGACAGCGTTTAACACCGGGGAGCTGTTTTTT. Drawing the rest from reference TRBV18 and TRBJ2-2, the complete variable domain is NAGVMQNPRHLVRRRGQEARLRCSPMKGHSHVYWYRQLPEEGLKFMVYLQKENIIDESGMPKERFSAEFPKEGPSILRIQQVVRGDSAAYFCASSERTGTAFNTGELFFGEGSRLTVL.

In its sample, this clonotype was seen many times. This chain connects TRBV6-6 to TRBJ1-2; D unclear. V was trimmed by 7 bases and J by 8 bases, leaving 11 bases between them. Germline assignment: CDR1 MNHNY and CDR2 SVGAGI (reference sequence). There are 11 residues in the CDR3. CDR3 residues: CASTPGYGYTF. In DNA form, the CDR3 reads TGTGCCAGCACGCCCGGGTACGGCTACACCTTC.

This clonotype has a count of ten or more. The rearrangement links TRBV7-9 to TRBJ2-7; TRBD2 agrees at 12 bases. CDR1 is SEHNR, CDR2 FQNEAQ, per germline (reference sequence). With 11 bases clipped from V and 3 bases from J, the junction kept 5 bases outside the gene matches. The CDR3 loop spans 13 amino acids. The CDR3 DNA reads TGTGCCTCGAGACTAGCGGGAGACTACGAGCAGTACTTC. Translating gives CASRLAGDYEQYF.

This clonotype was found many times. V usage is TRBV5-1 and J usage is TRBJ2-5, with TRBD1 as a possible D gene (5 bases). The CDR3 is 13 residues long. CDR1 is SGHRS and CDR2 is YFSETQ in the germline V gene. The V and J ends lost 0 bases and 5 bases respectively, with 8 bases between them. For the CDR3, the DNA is TGCGCCAGCAGCTTGGCAGGGTTTGAGACCCAGTACTTC. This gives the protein CASSLAGFETQYF.

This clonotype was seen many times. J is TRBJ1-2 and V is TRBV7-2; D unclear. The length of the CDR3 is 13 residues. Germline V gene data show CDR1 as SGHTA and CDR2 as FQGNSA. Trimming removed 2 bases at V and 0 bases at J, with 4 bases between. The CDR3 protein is CASSLTTNYGYTF. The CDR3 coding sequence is TGTGCCAGCAGCTTAACTACTAACTATGGCTACACCTTC.